Each of the 7 T cell receptor beta chains below was sequenced from the same sample in a study of regulatory T cells in long-lasting Graves disease. Stated time point: persistent/refractory GD, antithyroid drugs over 5 years with positive TRAb. Generation of the TCR library employed RNA extracted from PBMCs. Construction of TCR beta libraries relied on iRepertoire HTBI primers and on Arm-PCR targeting CDR3 regions. TCRdb recomputed calls from the multiplex PCR reads with MiXCR, one row per CDR3 protein. Of hundreds of thousands of distinct CDR3 sequences in the sample, roughly 22% were seen once. The input for sequencing was peripheral blood mononuclear cells (PBMCs), taken when the disease was refractory, from a patient treated with antithyroid drugs. Every receptor here comes from a female donor with Graves disease.

This clonotype was observed a few times. The V call is TRBV18, the J call TRBJ1-4; D is ambiguous. The CDR3 runs to 15 residues. Looked up from germline, CDR1 is KGHSH and CDR2 is LQKENI. Trimming pared 6 bases from V and 1 base from J, leaving 12 bases between. Here the CDR3 reads CASSPDGGTNEKLFF. The DNA for the CDR3 is TGTGCCAGCTCCCCCGACGGCGGAACTAATGAAAAACTGTTTTTT.

This clonotype was picked up many times. This chain uses TRBV28 with TRBJ1-4; D unresolved. Between the trimmed V and J ends, which lost 2 bases and 8 bases, there was a span of 9 bases. The CDR3 spans 13 residues. Germline loops: CDR1 MDHEN, CDR2 SYDVKM. In DNA, the CDR3 is TGTGCCAGCAGTTTAAGTCTGGGGGAAAAACTGTTTTTT. This translates into CASSLSLGEKLFF.

This clonotype showed up just a few times. The J gene is TRBJ2-7, the V gene TRBV30; weak D call: TRBD2 (6 bases). Looked up from germline, CDR1 is GTSNPN and CDR2 is SVGIG (reference sequence). V was pared by 0 bases and J by 6 bases, with 15 bases between. The CDR3 is 14 residues long. In DNA, the CDR3 is TGTGCCTGGAGTGTTTGGGACTGGGGTCCCGAGCAGTACTTC. It specifies CAWSVWDWGPEQYF.

This clonotype was counted at least ten times. The CDR3 sequence: CASSFGQGIEKLFF. Here the CDR3 DNA reads TGTGCCAGCAGCTTCGGACAGGGGATCGAAAAACTGTTTTTT. The gene calls are TRBV7-8 and TRBJ1-4, with 9 bases lining up with TRBD1. Germline CDR1 is SGHVS and CDR2 is FQNEAQ. J was trimmed by 8 bases and V by 3 bases; bases with no gene match: 4. The CDR3 is 14 residues long.

This clonotype turned up a few times. The chain has TRBV29-1 and TRBJ2-7; TRBD1 agrees at 8 bases. J lost 3 bases, V lost 5 bases, and 9 bases had no gene match. The CDR3 length is 14 residues. From germline, CDR1 is SQVTM and CDR2 ANQGSEA. CDR3 amino acids: CSVNGLDRGYEQYF. In nucleotides, the CDR3 is TGCAGCGTTAACGGGCTAGACAGGGGCTACGAGCAGTACTTC.

This clonotype was recorded at least ten times. J is TRBJ2-2 and V is TRBV7-8; D possibly corresponds to TRBD1 (5 bases). Trimming cost V 5 bases and J 0 bases, with 16 bases left between them. This CDR3 is built from 17 residues. Germline V gene sequence: CDR1 SGHVS, CDR2 FQNEAQ. CDR3 DNA sequence: TGTGCCAGCAGCCAATGGCAGGGCAGGGCGAACACCGGGGAGCTGTTTTTT. Protein sequence: CASSQWQGRANTGELFF.

This clonotype was counted between two and nine times. With a much larger clone just one base away, this may be a read error. This chain uses TRBV28 with TRBJ2-7; D is perhaps TRBD1 or TRBD2 (6 bases each). This CDR3 contains 14 residues. The ends were cut back, 8 bases at V and 12 bases at J, with 26 bases in the middle. The germline CDR1 and CDR2 sequences are MDHEN and SYDVKM. The CDR3 sequence is CASGAKGGRIVRYF. The CDR3 DNA follows: TGTGCCAGCGGTGCCAAGGGGGGTAGGATAGTAAGGTACTTC.